These 15 T cell receptor beta chains came from one sample sequenced in a study of T cells after yellow fever vaccination. TCRdb called the 5' RACE reads again in MiXCR, with one record for every CDR3 protein. The repertoire holds about 320,000 distinct CDR3 sequences, with approximately 4.5% as singletons. The material was PBMCs, obtained 15 days after the yellow fever booster vaccination. These TCRs come from a man aged 18-30 years who received the YFV17D yellow fever vaccine.

In this sample, this clonotype turned up many times. V usage is TRBV4-3 and J usage is TRBJ1-2; 7 nucleotides align to TRBD1. J lost 4 bases, V lost 0 bases, and 5 bases had no gene match. Germline V lookup: CDR1 LGHNA, CDR2 YSLEER. CDR3 size: 15 residues. As DNA, the CDR3 is TGCGCCAGCAGCCAAGACAACGACAGGGCCTATGGCTACACCTTC. It encodes CASSQDNDRAYGYTF.

The chain recombines TRBV10-3 with TRBJ2-2; TRBD1 aligns across 7 bases. After removal of 5 bases from V and 3 bases from J, the junction contained 3 bases not matched to a gene. The CDR3 loop spans 14 amino acids. Germline V lookup: CDR1 ENHRY, CDR2 SYGVKD. This CDR3 reads CAISLTGHTGELFF. The CDR3 DNA reads TGTGCCATCAGTTTGACAGGGCACACCGGGGAGCTGTTTTTT.

This clonotype has just a few counts. The rearrangement joins TRBV12-3 or TRBV12-4 to TRBJ1-3; possible D gene TRBD1, 5 bases. Trimming pared 8 bases from V and 4 bases from J, leaving 12 bases between. This CDR3 comprises 13 residues. The CDR3: CASGTIGGNTIYF. The CDR3 DNA sequence: TGTGCCAGCGGGACCATTGGGGGAAACACCATATATTTT.

There are many counts of this clonotype. The chain recombines TRBV12-3 or TRBV12-4 with TRBJ2-4, with D unclear. The CDR3 extends over 13 amino acids. V dropped 8 bases and J dropped 3 bases, with 11 bases sitting between them. CDR3 bases: TGTGCCAGCGTCTCGCAAAGCAAAAACATTCAGTACTTC. It is translated as CASVSQSKNIQYF.

In this sample, this clonotype turned up many times. This chain connects TRBV9 to TRBJ1-3; 7 nucleotides line up with TRBD1. From germline, CDR1 is SGDLS and CDR2 YYNGEE. The CDR3 spans 15 residues. J was trimmed by 2 bases and V by 4 bases; bases with no gene match: 6. CDR3 coding DNA: TGTGCCAGCAGCCCCAGGGGGGCCGCTGGAAACACCATATATTTT. It translates to CASSPRGAAGNTIYF.

This sequence joins TRBV5-1 and TRBJ2-2; 7 bases are a match to TRBD1. The CDR3 loop spans 15 amino acids. Germline assignment: CDR1 SGHRS and CDR2 YFSETQ. Trimming took 4 bases from V and 5 from J; bases not matched to a gene: 8. The CDR3 nucleotides are TGCGCCAGCAGCGTGTTTACAGGGGAGACCGGGGAGCTGTTTTTT. It encodes CASSVFTGETGELFF.

This clonotype was counted only a few times. This rearrangement joins TRBV20-1 to TRBJ2-5; 8 bases are shared with TRBD2. Germline V gene data show CDR1 as DFQATT and CDR2 as SNEGSKA (reference sequence). V shed 6 bases, J shed 2 bases, and the junction held 8 bases outside the gene matches. The CDR3 runs 14 residues. CDR3 sequence reads: CSAALADPQETQYF. CDR3 bases: TGCAGTGCGGCACTAGCGGACCCTCAAGAGACCCAGTACTTC.

This clonotype was observed at least ten times. The chain recombines TRBV12-5 with TRBJ2-1; 9 nucleotides align to TRBD2. Germline V gives CDR1 LGHNT, CDR2 FRNRAP. The V gene end was trimmed by 4 bases and the J gene end by 1 base; junction bases not matched to a gene: 5. The CDR3 covers 16 residues. For the CDR3, the DNA is TGTGCTAGTGGTTCGGGGACTAGCTTTTCCTACAATGAGCAGTTCTTC. Its translation is CASGSGTSFSYNEQFF.

This clonotype occurred a few times. This chain links TRBV6-2 or TRBV6-3 with TRBJ2-3, with D perhaps TRBD2 (5 bases). V dropped 2 bases and J dropped 1 base, with 13 bases sitting between them. This CDR3 spans 16 amino acids. The germline V gene has CDR1 MNHEY and CDR2 SVGEGT. Written as DNA, the CDR3 is TGTGCCAGCAGTTACAGAGAGCGGTCCGGCACAGATACGCAGTATTTT. Protein: CASSYRERSGTDTQYF.

This clonotype was observed many times. The chain combines TRBV7-2 with TRBJ1-4; TRBD1 agrees at 8 bases. Germline CDR1 is SGHTA and CDR2 is FQGNSA. The CDR3 covers 15 residues. Unmatched junction bases numbered 6, after V lost 3 bases and J lost 6 bases. In nucleotides, the CDR3 is TGTGCCAGCAGCTTGGCCACAGGGGGTGATGAAAAACTGTTTTTT. Its protein is CASSLATGGDEKLFF.

This clonotype was seen more than once but under ten times. The V and J genes are TRBV29-1 and TRBJ1-2, with D perhaps matching TRBD1 (6 bases). The V gene's germline CDR1 is SQVTM and CDR2 ANQGSEA. V lost 0 bases and J lost 6, with 11 bases in between. CDR3 length: 13 amino acids. The chain's CDR3 is CSVEDGAGDGYTF. For the CDR3, the DNA is TGCAGCGTTGAAGACGGGGCAGGGGATGGCTACACCTTC.

The CDR3 sequence: CATRGGGINQPQHF. CDR3 in DNA: TGTGCCACCCGGGGTGGGGGGATCAATCAGCCCCAGCATTTT. V is TRBV10-3 and J is TRBJ1-5, with TRBD1 as a possible D gene (5 bases). The germline V and J ends were trimmed by 10 bases and 3 bases, with 16 bases remaining between them. CDR3 length: 14 amino acids. Per the germline V gene, CDR1 is ENHRY and CDR2 is SYGVKD.

CDR3 loop: CASSYRVYNSPLHF. DNA of the CDR3: TGTGCCAGCAGTTATCGGGTCTATAATTCACCCCTCCACTTT. This chain connects TRBV6-5 to TRBJ1-6; D is undetermined. Germline-derived CDR1 and CDR2 are MNHEY and SVGAGI. The CDR3 is 14 amino acids. V was shortened by 3 bases and J by 3 bases, with 6 bases between the two germline ends.

Only a few counts were recorded for this clonotype. The J gene is TRBJ1-1, the V gene TRBV18; 7 nucleotides align to TRBD1. The ends lost 3 bases at V and 8 bases at J; junction bases unmatched: 9. This CDR3 region has 14 residues. Germline V CDR1 and CDR2: KGHSH, LQKENI. In nucleotides, the CDR3 is TGTGCCAGCTCACCGTCAGACAGGGCAATCGAAGCTTTCTTT. This encodes CASSPSDRAIEAFF.

The chain combines TRBV5-5 with TRBJ2-3, with D unclear. The germline CDR1 and CDR2 sequences are SGHKS and YYEKEE (reference sequence). This CDR3 contains 15 residues. The V end was cut by 2 bases, the J end by 2 bases, with 12 bases between. The CDR3 reads CASSFGPPDTDTQYF. Written as DNA, the CDR3 is TGTGCCAGCAGCTTCGGTCCCCCAGACACAGATACGCAGTATTTT.